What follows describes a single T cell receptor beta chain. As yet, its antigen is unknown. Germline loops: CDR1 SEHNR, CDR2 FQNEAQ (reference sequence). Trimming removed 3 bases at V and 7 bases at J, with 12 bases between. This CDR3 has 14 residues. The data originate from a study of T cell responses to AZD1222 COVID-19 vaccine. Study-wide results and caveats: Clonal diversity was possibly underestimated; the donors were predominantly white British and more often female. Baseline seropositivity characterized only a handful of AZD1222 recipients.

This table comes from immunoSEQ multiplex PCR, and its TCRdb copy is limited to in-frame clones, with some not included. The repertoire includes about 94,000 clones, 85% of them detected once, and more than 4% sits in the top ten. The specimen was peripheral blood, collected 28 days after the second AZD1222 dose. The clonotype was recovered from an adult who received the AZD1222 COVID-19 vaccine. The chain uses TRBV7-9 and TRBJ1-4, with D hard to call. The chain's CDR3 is CASSLRSGGEKLFF. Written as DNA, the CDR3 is TGTGCCAGCAGCTTGAGGTCAGGTGGTGAAAAACTGTTTTTT.